Listed below are T cell receptor beta chains from one sample, sequenced in a study of cytomegalovirus exposure and HLA in healthy donors. The data were produced by immunoSEQ multiplex PCR, yet TCRdb's version contains in-frame clones alone and is incomplete. In the table there are roughly 110,000 clones, more than 65% of which are singletons. The sequenced sample was PBMCs. All receptors come from a woman aged 50 to 60 in good health and CMV-seropositive. Each CDR3 is given with its conserved first and last residue. D genes are given only for firm matches. Rows give clone size only sometimes, using once, few, many, or a class for an expanded clone.

-,few,TRBV6-5,TRBJ1-1,TGTGCCAGCTCCCCTAGGGGGTTCATCACTGAAGCTTTCTTT,CASSPRGFITEAFF
-,-,TRBV28,TRBJ2-7,TGTGCCAGCAGTTTCGAGGGGGGGTCGCAGTACTTC,CASSFEGGSQYF
TRBD2,-,TRBV5-6,TRBJ2-3,TGTGCCAGCACCCTTAGCGGGGGCGGGTCAGATACGCAGTATTTT,CASTLSGGGSDTQYF
-,-,TRBV5-5,TRBJ2-5,TGTGCCAGCCGTTACCAGGAGACCCAGTACTTC,CASRYQETQYF
-,few,TRBV29-1,TRBJ1-1,TGCAGCGTTGAAGATTACCTGTCAGGGGCGCGAGGAGCTTTCTTT,CSVEDYLSGARGAFF
TRBD1,-,TRBV28,TRBJ1-2,TGTGCCAGCGATTACAAACCCGGGACAGGGGCACACTATGGCTACACCTTC,CASDYKPGTGAHYGYTF
TRBD1,-,TRBV5-8,TRBJ1-1,TGTGCCAGCAGCGCCCGGGCCGGGACAGTGAACACTGAAGCTTTCTTT,CASSARAGTVNTEAFF
TRBD2,-,TRBV9,TRBJ2-3,TGTGCCAGCAGCGTAGATGTGGCGGGGGGGACAGATACGCAGTATTTT,CASSVDVAGGTDTQYF
TRBD1,-,TRBV5-1,TRBJ2-3,TGCGCCAGCAGCTTAGGACAGGGGCCGGATACGCAGTATTTT,CASSLGQGPDTQYF
-,-,TRBV7-6,TRBJ2-3,TGTGCCAGCAGCTCACCGGACAAGTGGGATACGCAGTATTTT,CASSSPDKWDTQYF
TRBD1,-,TRBV27,TRBJ1-1,TGTGCCGGCAGTCGTCCCGGGACAGGGGTCACTGAAGCTTTCTTT,CAGSRPGTGVTEAFF
TRBD2,-,TRBV2,TRBJ2-2,TGTGCCAGCCGCTCCAGGAGCGGGGGGGCCTCCGGGGAGCTGTTTTTT,CASRSRSGGASGELFF
-,-,TRBV7-9,TRBJ2-2,TGTGCCAGCAGCTTAGCGGCTGGACTCAATACCGGGGAGCTGTTTTTT,CASSLAAGLNTGELFF
TRBD1,-,TRBV5-1,TRBJ2-7,TGCGCCAGCAGCTTGGCCGGGACAGGGGGAGGCGAGCAGTACTTC,CASSLAGTGGGEQYF
TRBD1,-,TRBV7-2,TRBJ1-5,TGTGCCAGCAGCTTAGGCGACAGGGAAAGGCAGCCCCAGCATTTT,CASSLGDRERQPQHF
-,-,TRBV5-1,TRBJ1-1,TGCGCCAGCAGCTTGGCCGGGGAGACTGAAGCTTTCTTT,CASSLAGETEAFF
-,-,TRBV5-1,TRBJ1-3,TGCGCCAGCAGCTTGGCCGGACAGTTCTCTGGAAACACCATATATTTT,CASSLAGQFSGNTIYF
TRBD2,-,TRBV6-5,TRBJ2-7,TGTGCCAGCAGACCGGGGGGGGGTCTGCAGTACTTC,CASRPGGGLQYF
-,-,TRBV29-1,TRBJ1-1,TGCAGCGTAGGGAGCGGGGGTGGCGAAGCTTTCTTT,CSVGSGGGEAFF
TRBD2,-,TRBV27,TRBJ2-7,TGTGCCAGCAGTTTATCACTAGCGGGGGGGCTCTACGAGCAGTACTTC,CASSLSLAGGLYEQYF
TRBD1,-,TRBV19,TRBJ1-5,TGTGCCAGTAGTGACCCAGGGGGCCATCAGCCCCAGCATTTT,CASSDPGGHQPQHF
TRBD1,-,TRBV10-3,TRBJ2-7,TGTGCCATCAGTGAAGGACAGGGAGAAGACGAGCAGTACTTC,CAISEGQGEDEQYF
-,-,TRBV30,TRBJ1-5,TGTGCCTGGACTGACAGAAATAGCAATCAGCCCCAGCATTTT,CAWTDRNSNQPQHF
-,-,TRBV21-1,TRBJ1-5,TGTGCCAGCAGCAAGGAAACCGGGACAGGGGCCGCTCAGCCCCAGCATTTT,CASSKETGTGAAQPQHF
TRBD1,-,TRBV30,TRBJ1-5,TGTGCCTGTCAGGACAGGGGAGATCAGCCCCAGCATTTT,CACQDRGDQPQHF
TRBD2,-,TRBV7-9,TRBJ2-5,TGTGCCAGCAGCTCTAGCCCAACTAGCGGGCGTCAAGAGACCCAGTACTTC,CASSSSPTSGRQETQYF
TRBD1,-,TRBV6-1,TRBJ2-1,TGTGCCAGCAGTATGACAGGGAGCCTACTCGATGAGCAGTTCTTC,CASSMTGSLLDEQFF
-,once,TRBV28,TRBJ1-2,TGTGCCAGCAGGGCAGGGGTTTATGGCTACACCTTC,CASRAGVYGYTF
TRBD1,-,TRBV4-3,TRBJ1-2,TGCGCCAGCAGCCACCGAGGACAGGGCGGCTACACCTTC,CASSHRGQGGYTF
TRBD1,-,TRBV9,TRBJ2-7,TGTGCCAGCAGCGTAGGCACAGGGGTCTACGAGCAGTACTTC,CASSVGTGVYEQYF
TRBD1,-,TRBV6-1,TRBJ1-5,TGTGCCAGCAGCGGACAGGGCGGCAATCAGCCCCAGCATTTT,CASSGQGGNQPQHF
-,few,TRBV19,TRBJ1-2,TGTGCCAGTAACCCGGACAGCGTGCTCTATGGCTACACCTTC,CASNPDSVLYGYTF
TRBD1,once,TRBV7-3,TRBJ1-1,TGTGCCAGCAGCTTTTCTGGGACAGCGGACGAAGCTTTCTTT,CASSFSGTADEAFF
TRBD1,-,TRBV7-9,TRBJ2-2,TGTGCCAGCAGCCCAGGACAGGGACTTGACGGGGAGCTGTTTTTT,CASSPGQGLDGELFF
TRBD2,-,TRBV11-2,TRBJ2-7,TGTGCCAGCAGTTCGAGCGGGGGGGCCTACGAGCAGTACTTC,CASSSSGGAYEQYF
-,-,TRBV30,TRBJ1-2,TGTGCCTGGAGGGAAAAGGGGAGGTCTAGCTATGGCTACACCTTC,CAWREKGRSSYGYTF
-,-,TRBV19,TRBJ1-3,TGTGCCAGTAGTATGGGAGTCCAGCTTGGAAACACCATATATTTT,CASSMGVQLGNTIYF
-,few,TRBV5-8,TRBJ1-5,TGTGCCAGCACCCAACCCCGGGACATCCATCAGCCCCAGCATTTT,CASTQPRDIHQPQHF
-,-,TRBV6-1,TRBJ2-7,TGTGCCAGCACCCCTGAAGCTCCCTACGAGCAGTACTTC,CASTPEAPYEQYF
-,-,TRBV28,TRBJ1-1,TGTGCCAGCAGTTTGCAGCCCGGGAGCACTGAAGCTTTCTTT,CASSLQPGSTEAFF
TRBD2,-,TRBV19,TRBJ2-1,TGTGCCAGTAGTAAGTGGGGGGTTAAACTAGCGGGGGGGCCGAGAAATGAGCAGTTCTTC,CASSKWGVKLAGGPRNEQFF
TRBD1,-,TRBV5-6,TRBJ2-6,TGTGCCAGCAGCTTGGTCGGGACAGGGATCTCTGGGGCCAACGTCCTGACTTTC,CASSLVGTGISGANVLTF
-,-,TRBV15,TRBJ1-2,TGTGCCACCAGCCCTCGCCGGGACTATGGCTACACCTTC,CATSPRRDYGYTF
-,few,TRBV11-3,TRBJ1-1,TGTGCCAGCAGCCCCTCGTCGGGAACTGAAGCTTTCTTT,CASSPSSGTEAFF
-,-,TRBV27,TRBJ2-7,TGTGCCAGCAGTTTAATCGCCCACCAGGGTTCCTACGAGCAGTACTTC,CASSLIAHQGSYEQYF
TRBD1,-,TRBV30,TRBJ1-6,TGTGCCTGGAGTACCGGACAGGGCCGGTCACCCCTCCACTTT,CAWSTGQGRSPLHF
-,-,TRBV19,TRBJ1-5,TGTGCCAGTAGCCAGTCGGGAGGCAATCAGCCCCAGCATTTT,CASSQSGGNQPQHF
TRBD1,-,TRBV5-1,TRBJ1-1,TGCGCCAGCAGTTTAGGGACAGTAAACACTGAAGCTTTCTTT,CASSLGTVNTEAFF
TRBD2,few,TRBV19,TRBJ2-7,TGTGCCAGTAGTCCCACCAGCGGACTAGTCTACGAGCAGTACTTC,CASSPTSGLVYEQYF
-,-,TRBV11-2,TRBJ2-5,TGTGCCAGCAGCTCGAATCTCAGGTACCAAGAGACCCAGTACTTC,CASSSNLRYQETQYF
-,-,TRBV19,TRBJ2-1,TGTGCCAGTAGTACCAGGGCAGGGGATTTTACCACGTACAATGAGCAGTTCTTC,CASSTRAGDFTTYNEQFF